Sequencing of this T cell receptor beta chain was carried out in a study of CD8+ T cells in alopecia areata. The overall study: Treated patients swallowed 5 to 10 mg of oral tofacitinib twice daily.

This clone turned up a few times. The antigen is undetermined. Between the trimmed V and J ends, which lost 2 bases and 3 bases, there was a span of 12 bases. Per germline, CDR1 SQVTM and CDR2 ANQGSEA. This CDR3 is built from 14 residues. Study findings and constraints: Many expanded lesional clones persisted during tofacitinib (in both scalp and blood). Scalp samples also contribute reads from the resident alphabeta T cells found in normal skin. Shared TCR sequences were less clear between patients than in mice, possibly partly from HLA diversity.

RNA extraction and reverse transcription yielded cDNA as sequencing template. The table came from immunoSEQ multiplex PCR; TCRdb's copy has only in-frame clones and leaves some out. This table has about 120,000 clones, around 56% appearing once. Specified treatment: oral pan-JAK inhibitor, 5-10 mg twice daily. This receptor was identified in a human donor with alopecia areata. The chain uses TRBV29-1 and TRBJ2-3, with D uncertain. The source material was CD4+ T cells sorted from blood, sampled at week 4, from a patient treated with tofacitinib. DNA for the CDR3: TGCAGCGTTGAACGGGCCCAAAGAACAGATACGCAGTATTTT. It encodes CSVERAQRTDTQYF.